What follows describes a single T cell receptor (beta chain). The data derive from a study of CD8+CD57+ T cells in acquired aplastic anemia. Looking at the study overall: Mean DNA quantity obtained from sorted CD4+ and CD8+ cells was around 3.2 ug.

Genomic DNA served as template for TCR beta VDJ and CDR3 profiling. TCRdb called the reads again in MiXCR, with one record for every CDR3 protein. The sample includes 400,000 to 450,000 distinct CDR3 sequences, around 68% of them seen just once. The clonotype originates from a human donor in good health, serving as a control. The sequenced sample consisted of sorted CD4+, CD8+, or CD8+CD57+ T cells (not recorded which) from PBMCs.

CDR3 sequence (DNA): TGTGCCAGCAGCCCGAGGACAGGGAGCCCAACTAATGAAAAACTGTTTTTT. This sequence encodes CASSPRTGSPTNEKLFF. This chain links TRBV5-4 with TRBJ1-4, with 8 bases that match TRBD1. CDR1 is SGHNT and CDR2 is YYREEE in the germline V gene (reference sequence). The J segment lost 0 bases and the V segment lost 4 bases, leaving 8 bases of the junction unmatched. There are 17 residues in the CDR3.